The entry that follows covers one T cell receptor (beta chain) sequence. The antigen remains unidentified. A deep-level run was used for the assay. Sequenced by immunoSEQ multiplex PCR; TCRdb stores in-frame clones only, minus some. The sample lists 2 million to 2.5 million clones; 90% to 97% were seen once. The CDR3 loop spans 17 amino acids. J was trimmed by 5 bases and V by 1 base; bases with no gene match: 12. CDR1 is MGHRA, CDR2 YSYEKL, per germline. The data originate from a study of shared clonotypes between healthy human individuals. Findings of the study overall: A generally larger estimated richness was seen in naive subsets than in memory subsets. In having few donors, the study represented limited genetic and exposure-history diversity.

The clonotype was recovered from a man aged 18 to 30 in good health. The genes are TRBV4-1 and TRBJ2-7, with 9 positions matching TRBD2. Sequenced material: naive CD4+ T cells sorted from blood. Specified subset: CD45RA+ positively selected. The CDR3 DNA follows: TGCGCCAGCAGCCAAGCCTACCTCGGACTAGCGATCGACGAGCAGTACTTC. This sequence encodes CASSQAYLGLAIDEQYF.